The clone carrying this TCR beta chain was recorded many times. TCR analog templates of synthetic origin were spiked into each PCR. Sequenced by immunoSEQ multiplex PCR; TCRdb stores in-frame clones only, minus some. This table has 30,000 to 40,000 clones, around 33% appearing once. Germline CDR1 reads MNHGY; CDR2 reads SAAAGT. This CDR3 has 15 residues. Germline trimming cut 7 bases from V and 0 bases from J; bases unmatched to any gene: 8. The sample belongs to a study of PD-L1 blockade in urothelial cancer. In the study overall: Patients commenced intravenous atezolizumab, 1,200 mg every 3 weeks, in 2014. In tumor samples, T cells numbered a median of approximately 1,400.

This chain uses TRBV6-8 with TRBJ2-7, with 8 bases lining up with TRBD2. Sequenced here: tumor tissue, sampled before atezolizumab (anti-PD-L1) treatment. The receptor was derived from a man between 60 and 75 years old with urothelial cancer. The CDR3 loop reads CASTAGGSISYEQYF. The DNA of the CDR3 is TGTGCCAGCACCGCGGGGGGATCCATCTCCTACGAGCAGTACTTC.